The 19 T cell receptor beta chains below all came from one sample that was sequenced in a study of T cells of healthy individuals. Using its own MiXCR run on the 5' RACE reads, TCRdb lists one record per CDR3 protein. Of around 83,000 distinct CDR3 sequences listed, about 5% were seen once; the top ten hold about 7.5%. All receptors come from a female donor in good health.

This clonotype was observed a handful of times. The V gene is TRBV20-1, the J gene TRBJ2-7; 9 bases fit TRBD2. CDR3 length: 15 amino acids. Germline CDR1 reads DFQATT; CDR2 reads SNEGSKA (reference sequence). Trimming at V came to 2 bases and at J to 5 bases, leaving 10 bases not matched to a gene. The CDR3, as DNA: TGCAGTGCTAGAAAGAGCAGCGGGAGGACGAACGAGCAGTACTTC. This gives the protein CSARKSSGRTNEQYF.

This clonotype was counted many times. The chain links TRBV30 to TRBJ2-5; a possible D gene is TRBD2 (5 bases). V was cut by 8 bases and J by 5 bases, with 21 bases left in between. Per germline, CDR1 GTSNPN and CDR2 SVGIG (reference sequence). This CDR3 is 14 amino acids long. The CDR3 bases are TGTGCCGGGAACCCCAAAGGGAGCGGTGAGACCCAGTACTTC. It translates to CAGNPKGSGETQYF.

The table lists this clonotype with many counts. The chain is built from TRBV3-1 and TRBJ2-1, with 12 bases fitting TRBD2. Germline V CDR1 and CDR2: LGHDT, YNNKEL (reference sequence). The CDR3 consists of 17 residues. V dropped 1 base and J dropped 7; count of bases not matched to a gene: 8. CDR3 in amino acids: CASSQVLAGGRWNEQFF. CDR3 DNA: TGTGCCAGCAGCCAAGTTCTAGCGGGAGGGCGGTGGAATGAGCAGTTCTTC.

This clonotype was detected ten times or more. The V call is TRBV12-3 or TRBV12-4, the J call TRBJ2-5; the D gene is possibly TRBD2 (6 bases). The V end was cut by 5 bases, the J end by 4 bases, with 17 bases between. The CDR3 covers 15 residues. The CDR3 coding sequence is TGTGCCAGCAGTCCTAGTGGGGGTAGCGGAGAGACCCAGTACTTC. It codes for CASSPSGGSGETQYF.

V is TRBV6-5 and J is TRBJ1-4, with D hard to call. V was trimmed by 2 bases and J by 6 bases, leaving 13 bases between them. From germline, CDR1 is MNHEY and CDR2 SVGAGI. The CDR3 is made up of 15 amino acids. CDR3 sequence: CASSYDRAEDEKLFF. The CDR3 DNA follows: TGTGCCAGCAGTTACGACCGGGCGGAGGATGAAAAACTGTTTTTT.

This clonotype has ten or more counts. The J gene is TRBJ2-3, the V gene TRBV5-4, with a possible D match to TRBD1 (5 bases). Looked up from germline, CDR1 is SGHNT and CDR2 is YYREEE (reference sequence). This CDR3 has 17 residues. The ends were cut back, 0 bases at V and 2 bases at J, with 16 bases in the middle. The CDR3 DNA follows: TGTGCCAGCAGCTTGGCCCGTCAGGGAAGCCCCACAGATACGCAGTATTTT. Translated: CASSLARQGSPTDTQYF.

Only a few counts were recorded for this clonotype. The rearrangement uses TRBV5-6 and TRBJ2-4; D unresolved. Germline V gene data show CDR1 as SGHDT and CDR2 as YYEEEE. Trimming took 6 bases from V and 0 from J, leaving 28 bases between them. The CDR3 is made up of 20 amino acids. CDR3 sequence reads: CASTTIGDGWGPLAKNIQYF. In DNA form, the CDR3 reads TGTGCCAGCACGACAATTGGGGATGGATGGGGTCCCCTAGCCAAAAACATTCAGTACTTC.

This clonotype has more than one count but fewer than ten. The V and J genes are TRBV5-1 and TRBJ2-5; either TRBD1 or TRBD2 may fit D (6 bases each). Trimming removed 6 bases from V and 2 bases from J, with 14 bases in between. Germline loops: CDR1 SGHRS, CDR2 YFSETQ. This CDR3 region has 14 residues. CDR3 DNA: TGCGCCAGCACGGGGGCAGTCGATCAAGAGACCCAGTACTTC. Amino acid sequence: CASTGAVDQETQYF. Based on the CDR3 plus reference TRBV5-1 and TRBJ2-5, the full variable domain is KAGVTQTPRYLIKTRGQQVTLSCSPISGHRSVSWYQQTPGQGLQFLFEYFSETQRNKGNFPGRFSGRQFSNSRSEMNVSTLELGDSALYLCASTGAVDQETQYFGPGTRLLVL.

The rearrangement uses TRBV6-5 and TRBJ2-2, with TRBD1 matching 7 bases. The length of the CDR3 is 14 residues. Germline CDR1 MNHEY, CDR2 SVGAGI. J was trimmed by 5 bases and V by 5 bases; bases with no gene match: 5. The CDR3 is CASSLSRGTGELFF. In DNA, the CDR3 is TGTGCCAGCAGTCTCAGCAGGGGGACCGGGGAGCTGTTTTTT.

Ten or more counts support this clonotype. The chain carries TRBV7-3 and TRBJ2-3; 7 bases fit TRBD2. This CDR3 spans 18 amino acids. Germline-derived CDR1 and CDR2 are SGHTA and FQGTGA. The V segment lost 1 base and the J segment 1 base; nucleotides outside the gene matches: 11. The CDR3 sequence: CASSLIRRGLTGTDTQYF. The DNA for the CDR3 is TGTGCCAGCAGCTTAATACGAAGGGGACTAACTGGCACAGATACGCAGTATTTT.

This clonotype has at least ten counts. The rearrangement uses TRBV3-1 and TRBJ2-3; no clear D. Looked up from germline, CDR1 is LGHDT and CDR2 is YNNKEL (reference sequence). The V end lost 0 bases, the J end lost 10 bases, and 11 bases lay between the germline ends. CDR3 size: 13 residues. CDR3: CASSQESLSAQYF. Here the CDR3 DNA reads TGTGCCAGCAGCCAAGAGAGTCTCTCTGCGCAGTATTTT.

This clonotype was found a few times. The chain couples TRBV12-3 or TRBV12-4 to TRBJ1-2; D is ambiguous. The CDR3 extends over 12 amino acids. The V gene lost 0 bases and the J gene lost 6 bases, with 5 bases spanning the gap. The CDR3 loop reads CASSLAENGYTF. CDR3 DNA: TGTGCCAGCAGTTTAGCGGAAAATGGCTACACCTTC.

This clonotype has a count of ten or more. V gene TRBV2 combines with J gene TRBJ1-3, with a possible D match to TRBD1 (6 bases). The V gene lost 8 bases and the J gene lost 0 bases, with 14 bases spanning the gap. Germline-derived CDR1 and CDR2 are SNHLY and FYNNEI. The CDR3 length is 15 residues. Here the CDR3 DNA reads TGTGCCAGCGCATCTTTGGGGGCCTCTGGAAACACCATATATTTT. It translates to CASASLGASGNTIYF.

The chain couples TRBV15 to TRBJ1-1; TRBD1 agrees at 9 bases. V dropped 5 bases and J dropped 1; count of bases not matched to a gene: 5. The CDR3 is 15 residues long. Germline-derived CDR1 and CDR2 are LNHNV and YYDKDF (reference sequence). This CDR3 is CATSAGDRANTEAFF. As DNA, the CDR3 is TGTGCCACCAGCGCAGGGGACAGGGCGAACACTGAAGCTTTCTTT.

The table lists this clonotype with a few counts. The rearrangement joins TRBV2 to TRBJ2-7; D gene ambiguous. The length of the CDR3 is 14 residues. V was pared by 10 bases and J by 3 bases, with 19 bases between. Per germline, CDR1 SNHLY and CDR2 FYNNEI. DNA of the CDR3: TGTGCCATCGGAGACCCCACACACCACTACGAGCAGTACTTC. This codes for CAIGDPTHHYEQYF.

There are many counts of this clonotype. CDR3 residues: CASSLPPPTSGRGGYEQYF. The CDR3 bases are TGTGCCAGCAGTTTACCCCCCCCGACTAGCGGGAGGGGAGGGTACGAGCAGTACTTC. The rearrangement uses TRBV28 and TRBJ2-7, with 14 nucleotides matching TRBD2. The CDR3 contains 19 residues. Germline CDR1 is MDHEN and CDR2 is SYDVKM. V gave up 2 bases and J gave up 4 bases; unmatched junction bases: 13.

The chain employs TRBV18 and TRBJ2-3; TRBD2 is a possible D gene (6 bases). The CDR3 is 17 amino acids. V was trimmed by 3 bases and J by 0 bases, leaving 16 bases between them. CDR1 and CDR2 from the germline V gene are KGHSH and LQKENI. Here the CDR3 DNA reads TGTGCCAGCTCACCGGTGATAGCGGAACTCAGCACAGATACGCAGTATTTT. Its protein is CASSPVIAELSTDTQYF.

This clonotype was recorded many times. The chain employs TRBV6-2 or TRBV6-3 and TRBJ2-5; D may be TRBD2 (5 bases). Trimming pared 7 bases from V and 1 base from J, leaving 13 bases between. Germline assignment: CDR1 MNHEY and CDR2 SVGEGT. This CDR3 has 14 residues. In DNA, the CDR3 is TGTGCCAGCACCGCCGTCGGACTCCAAGAGACCCAGTACTTC. Its translation is CASTAVGLQETQYF.

In this sample, this clonotype turned up a few times. V gene TRBV12-3 or TRBV12-4 combines with J gene TRBJ1-1; tentative D call: TRBD1 (5 bases). V was trimmed by 7 bases and J by 7 bases, leaving 13 bases between them. This CDR3 spans 12 amino acids. The CDR3 region has the DNA TGTGCCAGCATCCTCCAGGGTTTTGAAGCTTTCTTT. Amino acid sequence: CASILQGFEAFF.